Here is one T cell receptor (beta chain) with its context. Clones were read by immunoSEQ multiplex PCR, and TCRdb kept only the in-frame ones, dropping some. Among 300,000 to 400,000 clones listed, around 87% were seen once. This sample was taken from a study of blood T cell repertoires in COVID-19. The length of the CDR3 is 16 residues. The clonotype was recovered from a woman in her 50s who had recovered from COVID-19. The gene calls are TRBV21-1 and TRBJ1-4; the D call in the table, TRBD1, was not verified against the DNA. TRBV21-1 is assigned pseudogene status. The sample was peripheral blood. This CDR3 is CASSGPLKGPNEKLFF. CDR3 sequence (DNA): TGTGCCAGCAGCGGGCCCCTTAAGGGGCCTAATGAAAAACTGTTTTTT.